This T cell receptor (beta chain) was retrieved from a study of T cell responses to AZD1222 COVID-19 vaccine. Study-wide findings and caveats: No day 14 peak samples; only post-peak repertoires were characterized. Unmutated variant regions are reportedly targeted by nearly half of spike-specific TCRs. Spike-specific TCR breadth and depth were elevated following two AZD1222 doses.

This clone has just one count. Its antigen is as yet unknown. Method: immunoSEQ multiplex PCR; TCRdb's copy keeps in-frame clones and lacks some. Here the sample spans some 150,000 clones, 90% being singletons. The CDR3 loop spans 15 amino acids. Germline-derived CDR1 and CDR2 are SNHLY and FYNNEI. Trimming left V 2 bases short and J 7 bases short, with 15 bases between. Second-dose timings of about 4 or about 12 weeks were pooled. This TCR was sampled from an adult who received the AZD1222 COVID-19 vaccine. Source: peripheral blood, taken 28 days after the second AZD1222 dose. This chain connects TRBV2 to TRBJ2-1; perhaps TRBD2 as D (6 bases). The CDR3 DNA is TGTGCCAGCAGTGAAAATGGACTACCCTTGAATGAGCAGTTCTTC. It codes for CASSENGLPLNEQFF.